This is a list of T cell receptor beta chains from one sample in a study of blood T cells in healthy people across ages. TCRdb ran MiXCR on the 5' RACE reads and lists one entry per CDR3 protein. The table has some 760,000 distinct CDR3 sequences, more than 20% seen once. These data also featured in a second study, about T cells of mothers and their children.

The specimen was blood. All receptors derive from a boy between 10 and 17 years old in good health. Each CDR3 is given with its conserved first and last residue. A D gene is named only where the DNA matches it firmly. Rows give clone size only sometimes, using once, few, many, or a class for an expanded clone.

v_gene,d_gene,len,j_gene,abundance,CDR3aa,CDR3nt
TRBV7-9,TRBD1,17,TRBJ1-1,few,CASSILPGQGAGTEAFF,TGTGCCAGCAGCATACTTCCGGGACAGGGGGCGGGCACTGAAGCTTTCTTT
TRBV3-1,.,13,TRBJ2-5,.,CASSETLHHEQFF,TGTGCCAGCAGCGAGACCCTGCACCATGAGCAGTTCTTT
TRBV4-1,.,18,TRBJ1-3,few,CASSQPPAIIHSGNTIYF,TGCGCCAGCAGCCAACCCCCTGCGATTATCCACTCTGGAAACACCATATATTTT
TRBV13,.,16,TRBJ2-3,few,CASSLARYAGSDTQYF,TGTGCCAGCAGCTTAGCGCGATATGCGGGGTCAGATACGCAGTATTTT
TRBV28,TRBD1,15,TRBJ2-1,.,CASSAGTAVLDEQFF,TGTGCCAGCAGTGCCGGGACAGCCGTTCTAGATGAGCAGTTCTTC
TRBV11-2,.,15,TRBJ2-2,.,CASSLREGDPGELFF,TGTGCCAGCAGCCTAAGGGAAGGGGATCCCGGGGAGCTGTTTTTT
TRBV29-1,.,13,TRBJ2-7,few,CSVGGIRGYEQYF,TGCAGCGTTGGCGGGATTAGGGGGTACGAGCAGTACTTC
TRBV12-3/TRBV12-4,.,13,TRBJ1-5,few,CASSYQYNQPQHF,TGTGCCAGCAGTTACCAATACAATCAGCCCCAGCATTTT
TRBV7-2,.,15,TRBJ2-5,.,CASSLRYQLQETQYF,TGTGCCAGCAGCCTTCGGTATCAGCTCCAAGAGACCCAGTACTTC
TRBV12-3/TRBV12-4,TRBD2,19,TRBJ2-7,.,CASSSWGLAGAGRRYEQYF,TGTGCCAGCAGCTCCTGGGGGCTAGCGGGGGCCGGCCGTCGCTACGAGCAGTACTTC
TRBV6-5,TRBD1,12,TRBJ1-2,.,CASRTGDKGYTF,TGTGCCAGCAGGACAGGGGATAAAGGCTACACCTTC
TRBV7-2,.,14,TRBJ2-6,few,CASSTASGANVLTF,TGTGCCAGCAGCACGGCCTCTGGGGCCAACGTCCTGACTTTC
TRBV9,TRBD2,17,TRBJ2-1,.,CASSKSGTSGNYNEQFF,TGTGCCAGCAGTAAGAGCGGGACTAGCGGGAACTACAATGAGCAGTTCTTC
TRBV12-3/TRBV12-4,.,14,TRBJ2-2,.,CASSMGQNTGELFF,TGTGCCAGCAGTATGGGACAAAACACCGGGGAGCTGTTTTTT
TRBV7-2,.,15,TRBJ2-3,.,CASSLSTSSTDTQYF,TGTGCCAGCAGCTTAAGTACCTCGAGCACAGATACGCAGTATTTT
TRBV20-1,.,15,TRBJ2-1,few,CSASEGRKTYNEQFF,TGCAGTGCTAGTGAGGGGAGAAAGACCTACAATGAGCAGTTCTTC
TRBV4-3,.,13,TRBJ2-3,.,CASSQDWKDTQYF,TGCGCCAGCAGCCAAGATTGGAAGGATACGCAGTATTTT
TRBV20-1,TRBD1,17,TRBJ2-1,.,CSARPYRDRAQVNEQFF,TGCAGTGCTAGACCTTACCGAGACAGGGCTCAAGTCAATGAGCAGTTCTTC
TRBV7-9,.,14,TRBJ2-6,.,CASRRFPGANVLTF,TGTGCCAGCAGGCGCTTTCCAGGGGCCAACGTCCTGACTTTC
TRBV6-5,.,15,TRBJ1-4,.,CASRKEGLINEKLFF,TGTGCCAGCAGAAAGGAGGGATTGATTAATGAAAAACTGTTTTTT
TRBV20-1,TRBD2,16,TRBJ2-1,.,CSAKPPSGSSYNEQFF,TGCAGTGCTAAGCCACCTAGCGGGAGCTCCTACAATGAGCAGTTCTTC
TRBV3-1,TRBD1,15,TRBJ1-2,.,CASSARRETGYGYTF,TGTGCCAGCAGCGCAAGAAGAGAGACAGGGTATGGCTACACCTTC
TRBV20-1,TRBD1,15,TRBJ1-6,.,CSAARQGRVNSPLHF,TGCAGTGCCGCAAGACAGGGTAGAGTAAATTCACCCCTCCACTTT
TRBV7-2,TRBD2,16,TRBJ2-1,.,CASSFTPGLALHEQFF,TGTGCCAGCAGTTTTACCCCGGGACTAGCTTTGCATGAGCAGTTCTTC
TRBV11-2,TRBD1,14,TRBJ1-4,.,CASSAGQGIGKLFF,TGTGCCAGCAGCGCGGGACAGGGGATCGGAAAACTGTTTTTT
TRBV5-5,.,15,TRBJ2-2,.,CASSFRAANTGELFF,TGTGCCAGCAGCTTCCGGGCGGCGAACACCGGGGAGCTGTTTTTT
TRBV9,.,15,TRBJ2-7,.,CASSVGGAVSYEQYF,TGTGCCAGCAGCGTTGGGGGGGCGGTCTCCTACGAGCAGTACTTC
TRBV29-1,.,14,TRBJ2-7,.,CSARRAYEGNEQYF,TGCAGCGCGAGAAGGGCGTACGAAGGGAACGAGCAGTACTTC
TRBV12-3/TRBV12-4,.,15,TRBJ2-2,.,CASSLEGQGYGELFF,TGTGCCAGCAGTTTAGAGGGCCAGGGCTATGGGGAGCTGTTTTTT
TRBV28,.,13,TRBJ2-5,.,CASSSFGYETQYF,TGTGCCAGCAGCTCATTCGGGTACGAGACCCAGTACTTC
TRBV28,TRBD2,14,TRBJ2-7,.,CAGSPGTSGREQYF,TGTGCCGGCAGCCCCGGGACTAGCGGGAGGGAGCAGTACTTC
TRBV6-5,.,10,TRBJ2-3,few,CASTGDTQYF,TGTGCCAGCACTGGAGATACGCAGTATTTT
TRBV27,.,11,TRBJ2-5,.,CASRIRGTQYF,TGTGCCAGCAGAATAAGGGGGACCCAGTACTTC
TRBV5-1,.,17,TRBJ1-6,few,CASSLASSGRVNPPLHF,TGCGCCAGCAGCTTGGCAAGCAGTGGCCGGGTAAATCCACCCCTCCACTTT
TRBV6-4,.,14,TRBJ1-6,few,CASSDSTYGGPLHF,TGTGCCAGCAGTGACTCGACGTACGGGGGCCCCCTCCACTTT